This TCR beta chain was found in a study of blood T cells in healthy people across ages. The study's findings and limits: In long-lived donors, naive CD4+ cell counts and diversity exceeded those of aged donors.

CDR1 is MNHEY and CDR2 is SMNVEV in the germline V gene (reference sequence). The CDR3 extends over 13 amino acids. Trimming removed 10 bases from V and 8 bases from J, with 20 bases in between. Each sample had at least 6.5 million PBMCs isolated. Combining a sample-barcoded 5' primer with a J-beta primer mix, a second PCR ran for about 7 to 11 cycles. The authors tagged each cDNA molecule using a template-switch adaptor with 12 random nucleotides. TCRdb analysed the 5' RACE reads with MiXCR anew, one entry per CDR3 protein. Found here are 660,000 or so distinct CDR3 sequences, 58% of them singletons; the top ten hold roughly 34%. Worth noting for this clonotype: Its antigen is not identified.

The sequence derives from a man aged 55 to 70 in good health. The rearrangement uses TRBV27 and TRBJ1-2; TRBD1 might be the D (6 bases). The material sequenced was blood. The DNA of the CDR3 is TGTGCCACCAAAGGAAACACAGGGATGGGCTACACCTTC. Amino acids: CATKGNTGMGYTF.